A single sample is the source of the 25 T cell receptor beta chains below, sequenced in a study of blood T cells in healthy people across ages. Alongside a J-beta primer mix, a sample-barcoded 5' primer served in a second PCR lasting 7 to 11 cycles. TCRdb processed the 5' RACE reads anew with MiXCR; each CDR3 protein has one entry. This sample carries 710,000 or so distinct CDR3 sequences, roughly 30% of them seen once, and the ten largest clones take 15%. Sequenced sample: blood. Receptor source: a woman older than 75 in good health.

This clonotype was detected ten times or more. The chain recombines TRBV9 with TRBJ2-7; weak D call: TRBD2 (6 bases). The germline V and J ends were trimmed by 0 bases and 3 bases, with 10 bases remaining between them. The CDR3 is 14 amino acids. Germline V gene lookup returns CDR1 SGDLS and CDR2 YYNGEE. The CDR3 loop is CASSVDLGGYEQYF. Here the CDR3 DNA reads TGTGCCAGCAGCGTAGATCTGGGGGGCTACGAGCAGTACTTC.

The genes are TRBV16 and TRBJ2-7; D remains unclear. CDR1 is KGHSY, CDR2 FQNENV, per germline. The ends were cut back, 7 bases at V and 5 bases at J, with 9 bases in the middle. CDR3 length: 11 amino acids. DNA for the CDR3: TGTGCCAGCAAACAGTTCAACGAGCAGTACTTC. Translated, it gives CASKQFNEQYF.

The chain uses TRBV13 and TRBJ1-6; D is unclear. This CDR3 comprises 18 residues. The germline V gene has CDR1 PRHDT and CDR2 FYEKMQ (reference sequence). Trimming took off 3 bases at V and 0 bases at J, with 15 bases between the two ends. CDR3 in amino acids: CASSLIGALSSYNSPLHF. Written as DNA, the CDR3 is TGTGCCAGCAGCTTGATAGGCGCCCTGAGCTCCTATAATTCACCCCTCCACTTT.

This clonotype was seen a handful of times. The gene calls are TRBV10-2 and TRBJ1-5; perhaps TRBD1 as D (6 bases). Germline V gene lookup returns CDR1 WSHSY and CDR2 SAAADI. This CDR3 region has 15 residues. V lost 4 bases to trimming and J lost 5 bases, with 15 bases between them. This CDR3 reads CASSGTDGGHQPQHF. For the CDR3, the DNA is TGCGCCAGCAGTGGGACAGACGGGGGGCATCAGCCCCAGCATTTT.

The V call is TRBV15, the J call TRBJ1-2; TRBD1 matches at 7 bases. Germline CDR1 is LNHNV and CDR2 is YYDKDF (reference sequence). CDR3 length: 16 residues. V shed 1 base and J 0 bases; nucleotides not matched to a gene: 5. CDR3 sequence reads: CATSRVGTATNYGYTF. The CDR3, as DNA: TGTGCCACCAGCAGAGTGGGGACAGCCACTAACTATGGCTACACCTTC. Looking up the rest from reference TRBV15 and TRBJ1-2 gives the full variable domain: DAMVIQNPRYQVTQFGKPVTLSCSQTLNHNVMYWYQQKSSQAPKLLFHYYDKDFNNEADTPDNFQSRRPNTSFCFLDIRSPGLGDTAMYLCATSRVGTATNYGYTFGSGTRLTVV.

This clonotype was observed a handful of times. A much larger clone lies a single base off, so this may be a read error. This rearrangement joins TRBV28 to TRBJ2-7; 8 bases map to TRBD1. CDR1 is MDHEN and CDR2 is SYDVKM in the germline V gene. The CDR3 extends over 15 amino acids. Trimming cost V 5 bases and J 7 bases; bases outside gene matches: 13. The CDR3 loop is CASSPRDRPDNEQYF. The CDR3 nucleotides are TGTGCCAGCAGTCCTCGGGACAGGCCTGACAATGAGCAGTACTTC.

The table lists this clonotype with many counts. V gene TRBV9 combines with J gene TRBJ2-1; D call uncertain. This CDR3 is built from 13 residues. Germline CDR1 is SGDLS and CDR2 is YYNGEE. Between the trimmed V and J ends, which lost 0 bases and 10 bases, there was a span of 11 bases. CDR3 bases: TGTGCCAGCAGCGTAGCTACAAGAACCGAGCAGTTCTTC. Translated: CASSVATRTEQFF.

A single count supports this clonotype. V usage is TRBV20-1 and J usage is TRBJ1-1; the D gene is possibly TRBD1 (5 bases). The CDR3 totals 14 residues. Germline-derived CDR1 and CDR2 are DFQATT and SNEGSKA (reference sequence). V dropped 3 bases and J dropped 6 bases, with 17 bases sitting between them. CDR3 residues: CSARRPGLGPEAFF. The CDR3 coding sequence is TGCAGTGCTAGGCGTCCGGGGCTAGGACCTGAAGCTTTCTTT.

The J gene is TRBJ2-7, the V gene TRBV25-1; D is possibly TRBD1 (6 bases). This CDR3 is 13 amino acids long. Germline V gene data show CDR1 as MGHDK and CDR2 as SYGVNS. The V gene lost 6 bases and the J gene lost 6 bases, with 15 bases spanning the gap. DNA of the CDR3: TGTGCCAGCAGGTCTCCAGGGGTAAGCGAGCAGTACTTC. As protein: CASRSPGVSEQYF.

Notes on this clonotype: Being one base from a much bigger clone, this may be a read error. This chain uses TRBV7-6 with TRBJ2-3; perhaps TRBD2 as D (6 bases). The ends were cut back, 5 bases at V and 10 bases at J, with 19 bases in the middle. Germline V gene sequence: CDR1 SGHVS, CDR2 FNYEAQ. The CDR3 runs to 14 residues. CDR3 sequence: CASSAQTSFNAQYF. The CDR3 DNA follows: TGTGCCAGCAGCGCGCAGACTAGTTTTAATGCGCAGTATTTT.

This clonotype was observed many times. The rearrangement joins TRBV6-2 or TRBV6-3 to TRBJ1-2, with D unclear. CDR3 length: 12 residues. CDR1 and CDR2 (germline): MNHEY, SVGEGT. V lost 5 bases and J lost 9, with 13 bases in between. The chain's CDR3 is CASSHDVERYTF. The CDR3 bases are TGTGCCAGCAGTCACGACGTGGAGCGCTACACCTTC.

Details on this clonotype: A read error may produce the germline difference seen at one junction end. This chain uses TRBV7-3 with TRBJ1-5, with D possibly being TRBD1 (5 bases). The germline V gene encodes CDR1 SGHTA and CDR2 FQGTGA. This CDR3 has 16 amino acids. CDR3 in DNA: TGCGCCAGCAGCTTAACAGGAGGGCACGACAATCAGCCCCAGCATTTT. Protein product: CASSLTGGHDNQPQHF. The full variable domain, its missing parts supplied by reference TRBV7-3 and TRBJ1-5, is GAGVSQTPSNKVTEKGKYVELRCDPISGHTALYWYRQSLGQGPEFLIYFQGTGAADDSGLPNDRFFAVRPEGSVSTLKIQRTERGDSAVYLCASSLTGGHDNQPQHFGDGTRLSIL.

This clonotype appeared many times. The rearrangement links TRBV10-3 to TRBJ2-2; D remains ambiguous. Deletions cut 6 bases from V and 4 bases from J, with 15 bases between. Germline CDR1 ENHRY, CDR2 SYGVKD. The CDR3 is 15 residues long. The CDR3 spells CAISPFGLLTGELFF. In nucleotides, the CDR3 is TGTGCCATCAGCCCCTTTGGGCTTCTCACCGGGGAGCTGTTTTTT.

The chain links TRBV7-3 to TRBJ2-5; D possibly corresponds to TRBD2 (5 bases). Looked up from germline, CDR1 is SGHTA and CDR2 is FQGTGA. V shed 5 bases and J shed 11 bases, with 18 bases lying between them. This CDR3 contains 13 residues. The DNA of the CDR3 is TGTGCCAGCAGCCCAAGCGGTGGGGTGACTCAGTACTTC. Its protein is CASSPSGGVTQYF.

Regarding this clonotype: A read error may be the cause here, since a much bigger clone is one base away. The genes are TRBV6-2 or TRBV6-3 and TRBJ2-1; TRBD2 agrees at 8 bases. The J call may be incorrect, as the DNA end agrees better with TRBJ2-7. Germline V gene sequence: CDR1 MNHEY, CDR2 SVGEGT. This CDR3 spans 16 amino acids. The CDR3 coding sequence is TGTGCCAGCAGTTTAGGAGCGGGGGCCTCCTACAATGAGCAGTACTTC. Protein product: CASSLGAGASYNEQYF.

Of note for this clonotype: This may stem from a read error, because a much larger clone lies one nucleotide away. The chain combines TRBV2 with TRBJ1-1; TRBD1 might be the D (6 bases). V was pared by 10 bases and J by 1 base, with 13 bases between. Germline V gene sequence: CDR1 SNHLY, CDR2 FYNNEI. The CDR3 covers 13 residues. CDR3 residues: CAKDSGGNTEAFF. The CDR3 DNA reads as TGTGCCAAGGACAGCGGGGGGAACACTGAAGCTTTCTTT.

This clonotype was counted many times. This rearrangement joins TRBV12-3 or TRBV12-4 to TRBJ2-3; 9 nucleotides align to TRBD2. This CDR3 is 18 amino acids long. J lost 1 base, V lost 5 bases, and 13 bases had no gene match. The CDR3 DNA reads TGTGCCAGCAGTCCCGGCCTAGCGGGGCCCAGGGGCACAGATACGCAGTATTTT. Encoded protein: CASSPGLAGPRGTDTQYF.

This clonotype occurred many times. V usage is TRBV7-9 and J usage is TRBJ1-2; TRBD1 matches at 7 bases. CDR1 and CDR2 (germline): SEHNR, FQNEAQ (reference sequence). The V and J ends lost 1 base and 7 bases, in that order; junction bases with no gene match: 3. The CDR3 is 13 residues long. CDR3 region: CASSLGTGGGYTF. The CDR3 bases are TGTGCCAGCAGCTTAGGGACAGGTGGTGGCTACACCTTC.

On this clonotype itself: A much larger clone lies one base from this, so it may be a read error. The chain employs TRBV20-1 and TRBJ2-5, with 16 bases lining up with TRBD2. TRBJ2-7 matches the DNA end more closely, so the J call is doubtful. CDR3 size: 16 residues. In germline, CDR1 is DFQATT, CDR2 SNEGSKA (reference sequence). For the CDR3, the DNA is TGCAGTGCCGCCTCCGGGACTAGCGGGGGGGGCGACGAGCAGTACTTC. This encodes CSAASGTSGGGDEQYF.

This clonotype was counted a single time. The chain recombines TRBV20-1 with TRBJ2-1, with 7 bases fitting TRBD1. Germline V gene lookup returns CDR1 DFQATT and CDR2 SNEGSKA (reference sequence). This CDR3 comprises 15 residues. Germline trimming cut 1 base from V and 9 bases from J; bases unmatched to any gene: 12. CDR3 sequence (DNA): TGCAGTGCTAGAGCCTTAGGACAGGCCGATGGTGAGCAGTTCTTC. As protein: CSARALGQADGEQFF.

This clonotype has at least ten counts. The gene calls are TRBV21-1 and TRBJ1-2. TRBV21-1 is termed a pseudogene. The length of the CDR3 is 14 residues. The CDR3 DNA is TGTGCCAGCAGCCCTCCTCGAGAGGGCTATGGCTACACCTTC. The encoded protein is CASSPPREGYGYTF.

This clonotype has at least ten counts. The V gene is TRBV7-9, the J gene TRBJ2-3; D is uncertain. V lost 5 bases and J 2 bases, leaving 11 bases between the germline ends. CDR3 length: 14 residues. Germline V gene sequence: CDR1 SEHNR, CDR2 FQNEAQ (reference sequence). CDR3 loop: CASSLSANTDTQYF. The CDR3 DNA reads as TGTGCCAGCAGCCTGTCGGCGAACACAGATACGCAGTATTTT.

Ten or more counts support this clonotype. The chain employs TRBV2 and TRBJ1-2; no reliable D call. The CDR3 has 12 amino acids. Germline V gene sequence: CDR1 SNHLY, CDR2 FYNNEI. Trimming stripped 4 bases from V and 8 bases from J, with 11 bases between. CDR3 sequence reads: CASSGFGEGYTF. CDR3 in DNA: TGTGCCAGCAGTGGGTTCGGGGAAGGCTACACCTTC.

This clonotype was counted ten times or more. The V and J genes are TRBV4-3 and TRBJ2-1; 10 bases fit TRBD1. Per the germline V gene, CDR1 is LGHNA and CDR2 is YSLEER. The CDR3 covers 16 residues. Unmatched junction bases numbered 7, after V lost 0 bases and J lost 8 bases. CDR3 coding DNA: TGCGCCAGCAGCCAAGAGGGAGGACAGGGGGTCGATGAGCAGTTCTTC. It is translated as CASSQEGGQGVDEQFF.

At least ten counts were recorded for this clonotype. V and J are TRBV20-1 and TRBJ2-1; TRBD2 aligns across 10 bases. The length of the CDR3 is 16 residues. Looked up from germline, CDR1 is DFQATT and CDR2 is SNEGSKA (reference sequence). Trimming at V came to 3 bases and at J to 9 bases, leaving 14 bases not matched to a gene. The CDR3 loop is CSARGGPQRGGREQFF. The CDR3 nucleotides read TGCAGTGCTAGGGGTGGGCCCCAGCGGGGGGGCCGTGAGCAGTTCTTC.